This is a list of T cell receptor beta chains from one sample in a study of cytomegalovirus exposure and HLA in healthy donors. The data were produced by immunoSEQ multiplex PCR, yet TCRdb's version contains in-frame clones alone and is incomplete. The sample yields tens of thousands of clones, 85% to 95% seen once. The sample taken for sequencing was PBMCs. Receptors were obtained from a woman younger than 30 in good health and CMV-seronegative. Both conserved end residues are part of each CDR3. Each record gives: clone size, V gene, J gene, CDR3 protein. The listing skips clone size in some rows; elsewhere it reads once, few, many or a size class.

clone_size: NA
v_call: TRBV15
j_call: TRBJ2-2
cdr3_aa: CATSRWDTGHGELFF

clone_size: few
v_call: TRBV6-1
j_call: TRBJ1-6
cdr3_aa: CASRTGGTSPLHF

clone_size: NA
v_call: TRBV14
j_call: TRBJ1-1
cdr3_aa: CASSQGPPTGGDEEAFF

clone_size: NA
v_call: TRBV5-1
j_call: TRBJ2-5
cdr3_aa: CASSLGGKDQETQYF

clone_size: NA
v_call: TRBV6-4
j_call: TRBJ2-1
cdr3_aa: CASSETLPGQGVGEQFF

clone_size: NA
v_call: TRBV2
j_call: TRBJ2-1
cdr3_aa: CASSGLAGGRRYEQFF

clone_size: NA
v_call: TRBV10-3
j_call: TRBJ2-7
cdr3_aa: CAISPRQGYEQYF

clone_size: NA
v_call: TRBV13
j_call: TRBJ1-2
cdr3_aa: CASSFRVLSYGYTF

clone_size: NA
v_call: TRBV10-3
j_call: TRBJ1-1
cdr3_aa: CAISESAKYTEAFF

clone_size: NA
v_call: TRBV18
j_call: TRBJ2-3
cdr3_aa: CASSPRPGTDTQYF

clone_size: NA
v_call: TRBV4-3
j_call: TRBJ2-1
cdr3_aa: CASSQTGTSGRDEQFF

clone_size: NA
v_call: TRBV10-3
j_call: TRBJ2-1
cdr3_aa: CAISEGGGAASYNEQFF

clone_size: NA
v_call: TRBV4-3
j_call: TRBJ1-1
cdr3_aa: CASSLGAKASSEAFF

clone_size: NA
v_call: TRBV14
j_call: TRBJ1-6
cdr3_aa: CASSQIPGGQVDGSPLHF

clone_size: NA
v_call: TRBV30
j_call: TRBJ2-5
cdr3_aa: CAWSALVGGQETQYF

clone_size: NA
v_call: TRBV19
j_call: TRBJ2-7
cdr3_aa: CASSREHNYEQYF

clone_size: once
v_call: TRBV15
j_call: TRBJ1-1
cdr3_aa: CATSAGGPEAFF

clone_size: NA
v_call: TRBV18
j_call: TRBJ1-6
cdr3_aa: CASSPLRAENLHF

clone_size: NA
v_call: TRBV6-1
j_call: TRBJ1-2
cdr3_aa: CASNPKGDSYGYTF

clone_size: NA
v_call: TRBV2
j_call: TRBJ1-1
cdr3_aa: CASRNIYNTEAFF

clone_size: once
v_call: TRBV7-9
j_call: TRBJ1-1
cdr3_aa: CASSAPTQSPEAFF

clone_size: once
v_call: TRBV11-2
j_call: TRBJ2-3
cdr3_aa: CASSASGRDTQYF

clone_size: NA
v_call: TRBV5-6
j_call: TRBJ2-3
cdr3_aa: CASSYTPPGQLYTDTQYF

clone_size: NA
v_call: TRBV6-1
j_call: TRBJ2-1
cdr3_aa: CASRVLYNEQFF

clone_size: NA
v_call: TRBV11-2
j_call: TRBJ2-2
cdr3_aa: CASPTEYTGELFF

clone_size: NA
v_call: TRBV7-6
j_call: TRBJ2-1
cdr3_aa: CASSPLSSGRSYNEQFF

clone_size: NA
v_call: TRBV30
j_call: TRBJ2-1
cdr3_aa: CAWNVKGTGRNEQFF

clone_size: NA
v_call: TRBV9
j_call: TRBJ2-7
cdr3_aa: CASSVGTAPYYEQYF

clone_size: NA
v_call: TRBV4-3
j_call: TRBJ2-1
cdr3_aa: CASSQSRGNEQFF